The 21 T cell receptor beta chains below were found in one sample sequenced in a study of CD8+ T cells in alopecia areata. RNA was isolated and reverse transcribed to cDNA, the sequencing template. Profiling relied on immunoSEQ multiplex PCR, and the TCRdb table lists in-frame clones only, not all of them. The sample holds about 69,000 clones; 55% to 75% are singletons and the top ten take roughly 18%. Here the sequenced sample was CD8+ T cells sorted from blood, taken at week 0. Source of these receptors: a human donor with alopecia areata.

This clone turned up a few times. V is TRBV13 and J is TRBJ2-1; D is unclear. CDR1 is PRHDT, CDR2 FYEKMQ, per germline (reference sequence). The CDR3 extends over 14 amino acids. The V end lost 2 bases, the J end lost 8 bases, and 13 bases lay between the germline ends. The CDR3 is CASSLWSFADEQFF. In DNA, the CDR3 is TGTGCCAGCAGCTTATGGTCGTTTGCCGATGAGCAGTTCTTC.

This chain joins TRBV5-1 and TRBJ2-5; D remains ambiguous. V lost 4 bases, J lost 1 base, and 11 bases lay in between. The CDR3 sequence is 14 residues long. In germline, CDR1 is SGHRS, CDR2 YFSETQ. CDR3 sequence (DNA): TGCGCCAGCAGCGACACCCGACCCCAAGAGACCCAGTACTTC. It specifies CASSDTRPQETQYF.

The chain has TRBV5-6 and TRBJ2-6; possible D gene TRBD2, 5 bases. Trimming stripped 3 bases from V and 8 bases from J, with 18 bases between. CDR1 is SGHDT, CDR2 YYEEEE, per germline. The CDR3 has 16 amino acids. The DNA of the CDR3 is TGTGCCAGCAGCTCCCAAAGTAGCGTGGTAACCAACGTCCTGACTTTC. Its translation: CASSSQSSVVTNVLTF. Looking up the rest from reference TRBV5-6 and TRBJ2-6 gives the full variable domain: DAGVTQSPTHLIKTRGQQVTLRCSPKSGHDTVSWYQQALGQGPQFIFQYYEEEERQRGNFPDRFSGHQFPNYSSELNVNALLLGDSALYLCASSSQSSVVTNVLTFGAGSRLTVL.

The rearrangement uses TRBV15 and TRBJ2-5; D is undetermined. Germline values: CDR1 LNHNV, CDR2 YYDKDF (reference sequence). The CDR3 is made up of 13 amino acids. The ends were cut back, 2 bases at V and 5 bases at J, with 9 bases in the middle. The CDR3 loop reads CATSRLPIETQYF. The CDR3 nucleotides are TGTGCCACCAGCAGACTCCCAATCGAGACCCAGTACTTC.

V is TRBV29-1 and J is TRBJ2-1; D not resolved. The V gene lost 6 bases and the J gene lost 15 bases, with 15 bases spanning the gap. Germline values: CDR1 SQVTM, CDR2 ANQGSEA. This CDR3 has 10 amino acids. The CDR3 spells CSVTGPHAFF. In nucleotides, the CDR3 is TGCAGCGTCACGGGCCCTCACGCGTTCTTC.

The chain couples TRBV6-6 to TRBJ1-4; D is uncertain. The ends were cut back, 8 bases at V and 8 bases at J, with 6 bases in the middle. The V gene's germline CDR1 is MNHNY and CDR2 SVGAGI (reference sequence). The CDR3 covers 10 residues. This CDR3 is CASEGEKLFF. DNA of the CDR3: TGTGCCAGCGAGGGCGAAAAACTGTTTTTT.

The V call is TRBV29-1, the J call TRBJ2-3; no firm D call. This CDR3 has 14 amino acids. Germline CDR1 reads SQVTM; CDR2 reads ANQGSEA. Trimming took off 1 base at V and 1 base at J, with 9 bases between the two ends. CDR3 sequence (DNA): TGCAGCGTTGAAGTGAAGATTCGCACAGATACGCAGTATTTT. It encodes CSVEVKIRTDTQYF.

This clone was found once. The CDR3 DNA reads TGTGCCAGCAGCCCCTGGACTACCAACACCGGGGAGCTGTTTTTT. Protein sequence: CASSPWTTNTGELFF. This chain connects TRBV7-2 to TRBJ2-2; D might be TRBD2 (6 bases). Trimming took off 5 bases at V and 2 bases at J, with 12 bases between the two ends. This CDR3 has 15 amino acids. The germline V gene has CDR1 SGHTA and CDR2 FQGNSA.

This clone showed up just once. This chain uses TRBV27 with TRBJ2-6; D is possibly TRBD1 (5 bases). CDR1 is MNHEY, CDR2 SMNVEV, per germline (reference sequence). The CDR3 extends over 18 amino acids. V lost 0 bases and J 2 bases, leaving 14 bases between the germline ends. The CDR3 sequence: CASSLSGGAGTGANVLTF. CDR3 coding DNA: TGTGCCAGCAGTTTATCCGGTGGGGCAGGGACTGGGGCCAACGTCCTGACTTTC.

This chain connects TRBV7-9 to TRBJ1-5; no definite D call. CDR3 size: 12 residues. CDR1 is SEHNR, CDR2 FQNEAQ, per germline (reference sequence). V lost 4 bases and J lost 4, with 5 bases in between. The CDR3 protein is CASSSTNQPQHF. As DNA, the CDR3 is TGTGCCAGCAGCTCCACAAATCAGCCCCAGCATTTT. Together with reference TRBV7-9 and TRBJ1-5, the CDR3 gives the full variable domain: DTGVSQNPRHKITKRGQNVTFRCDPISEHNRLYWYRQTLGQGPEFLTYFQNEAQLEKSRLLSDRFSAERPKGSFSTLEIQRTEQGDSAMYLCASSSTNQPQHFGDGTRLSIL.

This rearrangement joins TRBV9 to TRBJ2-1; D is unresolved. V dropped 4 bases and J dropped 8 bases, with 13 bases sitting between them. Germline V CDR1 and CDR2: SGDLS, YYNGEE. There are 13 residues in the CDR3. Here the CDR3 reads CASSLSEEDEQFF. The CDR3 DNA reads as TGTGCCAGCAGCTTGAGCGAGGAAGATGAGCAGTTCTTC. Supplemented by reference TRBV9 and TRBJ2-1, the full variable domain reads DSGVTQTPKHLITATGQRVTLRCSPRSGDLSVYWYQQSLDQGLQFLIQYYNGEERAKGNILERFSAQQFPDLHSELNLSSLELGDSALYFCASSLSEEDEQFFGPGTRLTVL.

This chain links TRBV7-9 with TRBJ2-7, with D maybe TRBD2 (6 bases). V lost 10 bases, J lost 1 base, and 11 bases lay in between. The CDR3 contains 12 residues. Germline V gene data show CDR1 as SEHNR and CDR2 as FQNEAQ (reference sequence). The CDR3 is CATGGISYEQYF. The CDR3 coding sequence is TGTGCCACGGGCGGGATTTCCTACGAGCAGTACTTC.

The rearrangement uses TRBV14 and TRBJ2-3; D not resolved. CDR1 is SGHDN and CDR2 is FVKESK in the germline V gene. This CDR3 has 14 amino acids. Trimming took 0 bases from V and 3 from J, leaving 7 bases between them. CDR3 sequence: CASSQDWPTDTQYF. CDR3 coding DNA: TGTGCCAGCAGCCAAGATTGGCCTACAGATACGCAGTATTTT.

The genes are TRBV29-1 and TRBJ2-7; D is possibly TRBD1 or TRBD2 (6 bases each). Germline-derived CDR1 and CDR2 are SQVTM and ANQGSEA. This CDR3 has 15 amino acids. With 4 bases removed from V and 3 bases from J, the gap between germline ends came to 19 bases. CDR3 nucleotides: TGCAGCGTTGTAGCGGAATGGACAGTTAACTACGAGCAGTACTTC. It encodes CSVVAEWTVNYEQYF.

This clone was observed a few times. The J gene is TRBJ2-7, the V gene TRBV27; the match to TRBD1 covers 9 bases. The ends lost 4 bases at V and 5 bases at J; junction bases unmatched: 6. CDR1 MNHEY and CDR2 SMNVEV come from the germline V gene (reference sequence). The CDR3 runs to 14 residues. CDR3: CASSSGTGFHEQYF. CDR3 nucleotide sequence: TGTGCCAGCAGTTCCGGGACAGGGTTCCACGAGCAGTACTTC.

The V gene is TRBV5-1, the J gene TRBJ1-5; D not certain. CDR1 and CDR2 (germline): SGHRS, YFSETQ. The CDR3 runs 15 residues. Trimming took off 1 base at V and 5 bases at J, with 13 bases between the two ends. The CDR3 nucleotides read TGCGCCAGCAGCTTGATAGGAGGCAGTCATCAGCCCCAGCATTTT. Translated, it gives CASSLIGGSHQPQHF.

The rearrangement joins TRBV9 to TRBJ2-3; D is undetermined. This CDR3 has 15 amino acids. Germline V lookup: CDR1 SGDLS, CDR2 YYNGEE. Between the trimmed V and J ends, which lost 0 bases and 3 bases, there was a span of 11 bases. The chain's CDR3 is CASSVEGYQTDTQYF. CDR3 sequence (DNA): TGTGCCAGCAGCGTAGAGGGCTACCAGACAGATACGCAGTATTTT. The full variable domain, its missing parts supplied by reference TRBV9 and TRBJ2-3, is DSGVTQTPKHLITATGQRVTLRCSPRSGDLSVYWYQQSLDQGLQFLIQYYNGEERAKGNILERFSAQQFPDLHSELNLSSLELGDSALYFCASSVEGYQTDTQYFGPGTRLTVL.

This clone was observed a handful of times. The chain joins TRBV4-1 to TRBJ2-5; D gene unclear. This CDR3 is 14 amino acids long. Trimming pared 0 bases from V and 1 base from J, leaving 6 bases between. Germline CDR1 reads MGHRA; CDR2 reads YSYEKL. The CDR3 sequence is CASSQDDLQETQYF. In DNA, the CDR3 is TGCGCCAGCAGCCAAGATGACCTCCAAGAGACCCAGTACTTC.

The J gene is TRBJ2-4, the V gene TRBV29-1; D unresolved. CDR3 length equals 13 residues. CDR1 SQVTM and CDR2 ANQGSEA come from the germline V gene. Between the trimmed V and J ends, which lost 4 bases and 6 bases, there was a span of 13 bases. For the CDR3, the DNA is TGCAGCGTTGTCGCCATAGCCCGAAACATTCAGTACTTC. Translating it yields CSVVAIARNIQYF.

This chain uses TRBV9 with TRBJ1-1; the match to TRBD1 covers 7 bases. The V and J ends lost 1 base and 4 bases, in that order; junction bases with no gene match: 4. Germline V CDR1 and CDR2: SGDLS, YYNGEE. The length of the CDR3 is 14 residues. The CDR3 is CASSVSQGGTEAFF. CDR3 coding DNA: TGTGCCAGCAGCGTAAGCCAGGGGGGCACTGAAGCTTTCTTT.

This clone was seen once. The genes are TRBV5-6 and TRBJ2-3, with a weak D call TRBD2 (5 bases). V lost 2 bases, J lost 1 base, and 8 bases lay in between. CDR3 length equals 14 residues. The germline V gene encodes CDR1 SGHDT and CDR2 YYEEEE. This CDR3 is CASSFWGGTDTQYF. The DNA for the CDR3 is TGTGCCAGCAGCTTTTGGGGAGGCACAGATACGCAGTATTTT.